The 14 T cell receptor beta chains in this list originate from one sample, sequenced in a study of cytomegalovirus exposure and HLA in healthy donors. Primers included in the PCR were 60 Vbeta and 13 Jbeta primers. TCRdb's copy holds only in-frame clones and misses some; the assay was immunoSEQ multiplex PCR. The data hold tens of thousands of clones, with more than 60% observed a single time. The sequenced material came from PBMCs. Receptors were obtained from a male donor in good health and CMV-seropositive.

The rearrangement joins TRBV10-1 to TRBJ2-3, with TRBD2 matching over 10 bases. CDR3 length: 16 residues. The ends lost 3 bases at V and 5 bases at J; junction bases unmatched: 8. Germline V CDR1 and CDR2: WNHNN, SYGVQD (reference sequence). This CDR3 reads CASSDFLAGAEDTQYF. DNA for the CDR3: TGCGCCAGCAGTGATTTTCTAGCGGGGGCCGAAGATACGCAGTATTTT.

The rearrangement links TRBV18 to TRBJ2-7, with 10 bases lining up with TRBD2. V was clipped by 2 bases and J by 3 bases; unmatched bases: 4. This CDR3 is built from 15 residues. Germline V gene data show CDR1 as KGHSH and CDR2 as LQKENI. CDR3 sequence (DNA): TGTGCCAGCTCACCATTAAAGCGGGAGGGCTACGAGCAGTACTTC. It specifies CASSPLKREGYEQYF.

This chain joins TRBV5-1 and TRBJ2-2; tentatively, D is TRBD2 (5 bases). Trimming stripped 2 bases from V and 6 bases from J, with 14 bases between. CDR1 SGHRS and CDR2 YFSETQ come from the germline V gene. The CDR3 length is 15 residues. Here the CDR3 reads CASSFVAGESGELFF. The CDR3 DNA reads as TGCGCCAGCAGCTTCGTAGCTGGGGAGTCCGGGGAGCTGTTTTTT.

This chain links TRBV7-2 with TRBJ2-7; TRBD2 is a possible D gene (7 bases). The CDR3 consists of 15 residues. Trimming stripped 3 bases from V and 3 bases from J, with 15 bases between. Germline V gives CDR1 SGHTA, CDR2 FQGNSA. The CDR3, as DNA: TGTGCCAGCAGCTTCGGGGGGCAGGGAGTCTACGAGCAGTACTTC. It yields the protein CASSFGGQGVYEQYF.

The V call is TRBV5-1, the J call TRBJ2-7; 14 nucleotides line up with TRBD2. V shed 0 bases, J shed 2 bases, and the junction held 4 bases outside the gene matches. Germline assignment: CDR1 SGHRS and CDR2 YFSETQ. This CDR3 is built from 17 residues. The CDR3 sequence: CASSLGLAGGTTYEQYF. CDR3 nucleotide sequence: TGCGCCAGCAGCTTGGGACTAGCGGGAGGGACTACCTACGAGCAGTACTTC.

The CDR3 DNA follows: TGTGCCAGCAGCTTAAGGGGACTTCCTGTGGGGGAGCAGTACTTC. Translation gives CASSLRGLPVGEQYF. This chain links TRBV7-2 with TRBJ2-7; possible D gene TRBD2, 6 bases. CDR1 SGHTA and CDR2 FQGNSA come from the germline V gene. The V end was cut by 2 bases, the J end by 7 bases, with 18 bases between. The CDR3 is 15 residues long.

This clone was seen just once. The V call is TRBV4-2, the J call TRBJ1-2, with 10 bases aligning to TRBD1. V was pared by 0 bases and J by 6 bases, with 7 bases of the junction left unmatched. The CDR3 consists of 16 residues. Germline loops: CDR1 LGHNA, CDR2 YNFKEQ. For the CDR3, the DNA is TGTGCCAGCAGCCAAGAAGGCGGGGACAGGGGTCATGGCTACACCTTC. Translated: CASSQEGGDRGHGYTF.

This chain uses TRBV20-1 with TRBJ2-7, with D possibly matching TRBD2 (6 bases). CDR3 length: 11 amino acids. Trimming took off 6 bases at V and 4 bases at J, with 10 bases between the two ends. Germline lookup yields CDR1 DFQATT and CDR2 SNEGSKA (reference sequence). The CDR3 nucleotides read TGCAGTGCGGGGGGAACTTACGAGCAGTACTTC. It specifies CSAGGTYEQYF.

The chain carries TRBV11-2 and TRBJ2-7; TRBD2 matches 8 bases. CDR1 SGHAT and CDR2 FQNNGV come from the germline V gene. CDR3 length equals 17 residues. The junction had 8 bases not matched to a gene; V was cut back by 1 base and J by 0 bases. The CDR3, as DNA: TGTGCCAGCAGCTTAGGGGGATATAGCGGGATCTCCTACGAGCAGTACTTC. As protein: CASSLGGYSGISYEQYF. The variable domain in full, completed from reference TRBV11-2 and TRBJ2-7, reads EAGVAQSPRYKIIEKRQSVAFWCNPISGHATLYWYQQILGQGPKLLIQFQNNGVVDDSQLPKDRFSAERLKGVDSTLKIQPAKLEDSAVYLCASSLGGYSGISYEQYFGPGTRLTVT.

This clone turned up a few times. The V gene is TRBV6-6, the J gene TRBJ1-5; 7 nucleotides line up with TRBD1. Germline V CDR1 and CDR2: MNHNY, SVGAGI (reference sequence). J was trimmed by 0 bases and V by 4 bases; bases with no gene match: 6. This CDR3 has 16 amino acids. The CDR3: CASSSGTVYSNQPQHF. CDR3 sequence (DNA): TGTGCCAGCAGTTCCGGGACAGTTTATAGCAATCAGCCCCAGCATTTT.

This clone was seen just once. A read error may account for a junction end that differs from germline. The J gene is TRBJ2-7, the V gene TRBV9; the match to TRBD1 covers 7 bases. CDR1 and CDR2 (germline): SGDLS, YYNGEE. The CDR3 contains 17 residues. The CDR3, as DNA: TGTGCCAGCAGCCTCGACAGGGTCCGATCCTCGGCATCTATCCTAAACTTC. This codes for CASSLDRVRSSASILNF. Full variable domain (remainder filled in from reference TRBV9 and TRBJ2-7): DSGVTQTPKHLITATGQRVTLRCSPRSGDLSVYWYQQSLDQGLQFLIQYYNGEERAKGNILERFSAQQFPDLHSELNLSSLELGDSALYFCASSLDRVRSSASILNFGPGTRLTVT.

In its sample, this clone was seen a few times. V usage is TRBV19 and J usage is TRBJ1-4; a possible D gene is TRBD1 (6 bases). Germline assignment: CDR1 LNHDA and CDR2 SQIVND (reference sequence). The length of the CDR3 is 14 residues. Trimming stripped 3 bases from V and 5 bases from J, with 10 bases between. The CDR3 DNA is TGTGCCAGTAGTATCCGGCAGGGGAATGAAAAACTGTTTTTT. This encodes CASSIRQGNEKLFF.

The J gene is TRBJ1-2, the V gene TRBV7-3; 7 bases match TRBD1. Germline V gene data show CDR1 as SGHTA and CDR2 as FQGTGA. V lost 5 bases, J lost 7 bases, and 13 bases stayed unmatched. The CDR3 covers 15 residues. The CDR3 DNA reads as TGTGCCAGCAGCGCATCGACAGGGACCTTAAGTGGCTACACCTTC. It encodes CASSASTGTLSGYTF.

Only a few counts were recorded for this clone. The V call is TRBV10-3, the J call TRBJ2-3, with 12 bases aligning to TRBD2. Germline assignment: CDR1 ENHRY and CDR2 SYGVKD. The CDR3 covers 19 residues. The J segment lost 3 bases and the V segment lost 2 bases, leaving 12 bases of the junction unmatched. The CDR3 sequence is CAISETSRGLAGKTDTQYF. The CDR3 nucleotides read TGTGCCATCAGTGAGACAAGTCGAGGACTAGCGGGAAAGACAGATACGCAGTATTTT.